This TCR beta chain was observed in a study of control samples from healthy donors and cancer patients. V lost 3 bases to trimming and J lost 4 bases; unmatched junction nucleotides: 9. The CDR3 extends over 16 amino acids. CDR1 and CDR2 (germline): SGDLS, YYNGEE. Measured with immunoSEQ multiplex PCR; TCRdb has only the in-frame clones, and not every one. The sample lists 100,000 to 150,000 clones, approximately 89% occurring once. The sample consisted of PBMCs. The chain uses TRBV9 and TRBJ1-4; 7 nucleotides line up with TRBD1. The clonotype was recovered from a man aged 50 to 59 with head and neck cancer. This CDR3 is CASSADRALNNEKLFF. CDR3 DNA: TGTGCCAGCAGCGCCGACAGGGCCTTAAATAATGAAAAACTGTTTTTT.